Each of the 27 T cell receptor beta chains below was sequenced from the same sample in a study of T-cell reconstitution after alpha-beta-depleted transplantation in children. Unique molecular identifiers were incorporated into the prepared TCRbeta library. TCRdb reprocessed the PCR reads via MiXCR and lists one record per CDR3 protein. This sample has 640,000 or so distinct CDR3 sequences, with approximately 17% found just once. Sequenced material: PBMCs from the stem cell graft donor, taken from the stem cell graft. The receptor set was obtained from a human donor who donated a stem cell graft to a child with acute myeloid leukemia.

This clonotype was seen more than once but under ten times. This sequence joins TRBV12-3 or TRBV12-4 and TRBJ2-5; 8 nucleotides align to TRBD1. V trimming: 7 bases; J trimming: 5 bases; junction bases outside the gene matches: 9. The CDR3 is 14 amino acids. CDR3 nucleotides: TGTGCCAGCACACATCGACAGGGGATGGAGACCCAGTACTTC. This codes for CASTHRQGMETQYF.

This clonotype occurred many times. V and J are TRBV20-1 and TRBJ2-3; the D is unclear. This CDR3 contains 16 residues. V gave up 3 bases and J gave up 3 bases, with 19 bases separating them. Germline V gene sequence: CDR1 DFQATT, CDR2 SNEGSKA (reference sequence). The CDR3 nucleotides read TGCAGTGCTAGCTTGGGGTACCGTAGCTCAACAGATACGCAGTATTTT. Amino acid sequence: CSASLGYRSSTDTQYF.

The table lists this clonotype with many counts. The chain carries TRBV5-6 and TRBJ2-1, with D unclear. The V gene's germline CDR1 is SGHDT and CDR2 YYEEEE. Trimming took off 3 bases at V and 4 bases at J, with 14 bases between the two ends. The CDR3 extends over 15 amino acids. Here the CDR3 DNA reads TGTGCCAGCAGCTCCTCATCGGGTCGTTACAATGAGCAGTTCTTC. Protein: CASSSSSGRYNEQFF.

The table lists this clonotype with a few counts. The chain links TRBV28 to TRBJ2-6; D not resolved. V lost 4 bases and J lost 1, with 11 bases in between. Germline V CDR1 and CDR2: MDHEN, SYDVKM. The CDR3 consists of 16 residues. DNA for the CDR3: TGTGCCAGCAGTTCCCCGACGGGTTCTGGGGCCAACGTCCTGACTTTC. The encoded protein is CASSSPTGSGANVLTF. Drawing the rest from reference TRBV28 and TRBJ2-6, the complete variable domain is DVKVTQSSRYLVKRTGEKVFLECVQDMDHENMFWYRQDPGLGLRLIYFSYDVKMKEKGDIPEGYSVSREKKERFSLILESASTNQTSMYLCASSSPTGSGANVLTFGAGSRLTVL.

The V gene is TRBV7-2, the J gene TRBJ2-7; no definite D call. The germline gives CDR1 SGHTA, CDR2 FQGNSA. Trimming pared 2 bases from V and 5 bases from J, leaving 7 bases between. The CDR3 sequence is 12 residues long. Written as DNA, the CDR3 is TGTGCCAGCAGCTTATTTAAGAACGAGCAGTACTTC. Amino acid sequence: CASSLFKNEQYF. Based on the CDR3 plus reference TRBV7-2 and TRBJ2-7, the full variable domain is GAGVSQSPSNKVTEKGKDVELRCDPISGHTALYWYRQSLGQGLEFLIYFQGNSAPDKSGLPSDRFSAERTGGSVSTLTIQRTQQEDSAVYLCASSLFKNEQYFGPGTRLTVT.

This chain connects TRBV5-1 to TRBJ2-1; D possibly corresponds to TRBD1 (5 bases). Germline CDR1 SGHRS, CDR2 YFSETQ. This CDR3 comprises 16 residues. V shed 4 bases and J shed 6 bases, with 20 bases lying between them. The CDR3 here is CASSPRVGQGRNEQFF. The CDR3 DNA reads TGCGCCAGCAGCCCAAGGGTGGGGCAGGGTCGCAATGAGCAGTTCTTC.

The sample holds many counts of this clonotype. This chain links TRBV20-1 with TRBJ2-7, with a weak D call TRBD2 (6 bases). Trimming took off 1 base at V and 6 bases at J, with 19 bases between the two ends. The CDR3 is made up of 15 amino acids. In germline, CDR1 is DFQATT, CDR2 SNEGSKA (reference sequence). The CDR3 DNA reads TGCAGTGCTAGAGGTGCGGGGAGTGGCCCACGCGAGCAGTACTTC. Its translation: CSARGAGSGPREQYF.

The rearrangement links TRBV20-1 to TRBJ2-4; 15 nucleotides agree with TRBD2. This CDR3 has 18 residues. With V trimmed by 4 bases and J by 0 bases, 7 bases remained unmatched. Per the germline V gene, CDR1 is DFQATT and CDR2 is SNEGSKA (reference sequence). The CDR3 sequence is CSAIPGLAGGLAKNIQYF. The CDR3, as DNA: TGCAGTGCTATACCGGGACTAGCGGGGGGACTAGCCAAAAACATTCAGTACTTC.

There are a few counts of this clonotype. The V gene is TRBV7-9, the J gene TRBJ2-7; possible D gene TRBD1, 5 bases. The CDR3 totals 13 residues. Per the germline V gene, CDR1 is SEHNR and CDR2 is FQNEAQ (reference sequence). Trimming took 5 bases from V and 1 from J, leaving 9 bases between them. The CDR3 sequence is CASSIQESYEQYF. In nucleotides, the CDR3 is TGTGCCAGCAGCATACAGGAGTCCTACGAGCAGTACTTC.

As concerns this clonotype: Being one base from a much bigger clone, this may be a read error. The V call is TRBV20-1, the J call TRBJ2-3; the D gene is possibly TRBD1 (6 bases). Trimming cost V 0 bases and J 8 bases, with 18 bases left between them. This CDR3 comprises 15 residues. Germline-derived CDR1 and CDR2 are DFQATT and SNEGSKA (reference sequence). The CDR3: CSARDSGQRTPTQYF. The CDR3 DNA follows: TGCAGTGCTAGAGATTCCGGACAGAGGACTCCTACGCAGTATTTT.

This clonotype occurred a few times. The chain links TRBV7-2 to TRBJ2-2, with 9 bases fitting TRBD2. CDR1 SGHTA and CDR2 FQGNSA come from the germline V gene. The CDR3 consists of 17 residues. J was trimmed by 4 bases and V by 2 bases; bases with no gene match: 8. CDR3 sequence: CASSLPPRSGGTGELFF. The CDR3 DNA sequence: TGTGCCAGCAGCTTACCTCCCCGTAGCGGGGGCACCGGGGAGCTGTTTTTT.

This clonotype was recorded many times. This sequence joins TRBV27 and TRBJ2-1, with 9 bases lining up with TRBD1. V was clipped by 2 bases and J by 6 bases; unmatched bases: 5. Germline lookup yields CDR1 MNHEY and CDR2 SMNVEV (reference sequence). The CDR3 sequence is 15 residues long. The DNA of the CDR3 is TGTGCCAGCAGTTTAAGGGACAGGGTCCCCAATGAGCAGTTCTTC. This codes for CASSLRDRVPNEQFF.

The genes are TRBV5-1 and TRBJ1-2; no clear D. CDR1 is SGHRS and CDR2 is YFSETQ in the germline V gene. The CDR3 is made up of 11 amino acids. Trimming took off 5 bases at V and 10 bases at J, with 12 bases between the two ends. For the CDR3, the DNA is TGCGCCAGCAGGGACGGTGGGATCTACACCTTC. Protein sequence: CASRDGGIYTF.

CDR3 protein: CASSLGTGGLYEQYV. CDR3 DNA: TGTGCCAGCAGCCTCGGGACAGGGGGTCTTTACGAGCAGTACGTC. This chain connects TRBV7-8 to TRBJ2-7, with 11 bases that match TRBD1. CDR1 is SGHVS, CDR2 FQNEAQ, per germline. The V segment lost 5 bases and the J segment 4 bases; nucleotides outside the gene matches: 7. The CDR3 spans 15 residues.

In this sample, this clonotype turned up many times. The rearrangement joins TRBV20-1 to TRBJ1-4; 7 bases agree with TRBD1. The ends lost 8 bases at V and 2 bases at J; junction bases unmatched: 5. The germline V gene encodes CDR1 DFQATT and CDR2 SNEGSKA (reference sequence). The CDR3 is made up of 13 amino acids. CDR3 bases: TGCAGTACCCAGGGGGGCACTAATGAAAAACTGTTTTTT. Translating gives CSTQGGTNEKLFF.

The chain recombines TRBV12-3 or TRBV12-4 with TRBJ2-4, with 7 bases that match TRBD1. The V and J ends lost 7 bases and 6 bases, in that order; junction bases with no gene match: 6. The CDR3 has 13 residues. CDR3 coding DNA: TGTGCCAGCACCTCGGGACAGAGAAACATTCAGTACTTC. Protein sequence: CASTSGQRNIQYF.

This clonotype showed up just a few times. J is TRBJ2-3 and V is TRBV20-1; perhaps TRBD1 as D (6 bases). V lost 6 bases to trimming and J lost 6 bases, with 10 bases between them. Germline V CDR1 and CDR2: DFQATT, SNEGSKA (reference sequence). CDR3 size: 11 residues. CDR3: CSANREDTQYF. CDR3 DNA sequence: TGCAGTGCGAACAGGGAGGATACGCAGTATTTT.

Turning to this clonotype: A much larger clone differs by one base, so this may be a read error. The chain combines TRBV20-1 with TRBJ1-5, with no clear D. The V end was cut by 5 bases, the J end by 4 bases, with 15 bases between. The germline V gene has CDR1 DFQATT and CDR2 SNEGSKA (reference sequence). The CDR3 is 14 amino acids. CDR3 protein: CSALGSLRNQPQHF. The CDR3 DNA reads TGCAGTGCTTTGGGGTCCCTTAGAAATCAGCCCCAGCATTTT.

Only a few counts were recorded for this clonotype. The chain recombines TRBV28 with TRBJ1-5; D remains unclear. Per the germline V gene, CDR1 is MDHEN and CDR2 is SYDVKM. The CDR3 runs to 16 residues. With 1 base removed from V and 0 bases from J, the gap between germline ends came to 10 bases. This CDR3 is CASSLSAGPSNQPQHF. The CDR3, as DNA: TGTGCCAGCAGTTTATCCGCAGGACCTAGCAATCAGCCCCAGCATTTT.

This clonotype was seen at least ten times. The V gene is TRBV12-3 or TRBV12-4, the J gene TRBJ1-1; possible D gene TRBD1, 6 bases. Trimming cost V 4 bases and J 5 bases, with 17 bases left between them. The CDR3 consists of 15 residues. The CDR3 nucleotides read TGTGCCAGCAGTTCGCGGACAGTTCGAGGGACTGAAGCTTTCTTT. It encodes CASSSRTVRGTEAFF.

This clonotype was picked up many times. The gene calls are TRBV5-6 and TRBJ2-1, with TRBD2 matching over 7 bases. The germline gives CDR1 SGHDT, CDR2 YYEEEE. The CDR3 covers 15 residues. Trimming took 4 bases from V and 7 from J; bases not matched to a gene: 11. Here the CDR3 reads CASSAPRKAGNEQFF. CDR3 in DNA: TGTGCCAGCAGCGCGCCGAGAAAAGCGGGAAATGAGCAGTTCTTC.

This clonotype has more than one count but fewer than ten. The chain recombines TRBV4-1 with TRBJ1-6; D call uncertain. Germline values: CDR1 MGHRA, CDR2 YSYEKL. This CDR3 is built from 15 residues. Trimming cost V 0 bases and J 9 bases, with 12 bases left between them. As DNA, the CDR3 is TGCGCCAGCAGCCAAGATAGCGTAGGGCGTTCACCCCTCCACTTT. This encodes CASSQDSVGRSPLHF.

The sample holds many counts of this clonotype. The chain has TRBV4-2 and TRBJ2-1, with 10 bases aligning to TRBD2. The CDR3 is made up of 15 amino acids. Germline assignment: CDR1 LGHNA and CDR2 YNFKEQ. After removal of 3 bases from V and 8 bases from J, the junction contained 7 bases not matched to a gene. The CDR3 spells CASSQQRGGWDEQFF. The CDR3, as DNA: TGTGCCAGCAGCCAGCAGCGGGGGGGTTGGGATGAGCAGTTCTTC.

The sample holds many counts of this clonotype. The chain employs TRBV10-3 and TRBJ1-1, with D perhaps matching TRBD1 (5 bases). The CDR3 covers 11 residues. The V gene lost 5 bases and the J gene lost 11 bases, with 12 bases spanning the gap. The germline CDR1 and CDR2 sequences are ENHRY and SYGVKD. In DNA form, the CDR3 reads TGTGCCATCAGTTCGGGGGAGCGGGCTTTCTTT. Amino acids: CAISSGERAFF.

This clonotype was counted between two and nine times. The chain carries TRBV7-9 and TRBJ1-1, with 7 positions matching TRBD1. Germline V CDR1 and CDR2: SEHNR, FQNEAQ (reference sequence). This CDR3 contains 15 residues. J lost 1 base, V lost 5 bases, and 7 bases had no gene match. The CDR3 reads CASSPNRGENTEAFF. The CDR3 DNA is TGTGCCAGCAGCCCAAACAGGGGCGAGAACACTGAAGCTTTCTTT. Full variable domain (rest looked up from reference TRBV7-9 and TRBJ1-1): DTGVSQNPRHKITKRGQNVTFRCDPISEHNRLYWYRQTLGQGPEFLTYFQNEAQLEKSRLLSDRFSAERPKGSFSTLEIQRTEQGDSAMYLCASSPNRGENTEAFFGQGTRLTVV.

The chain couples TRBV20-1 to TRBJ2-2; 12 nucleotides align to TRBD2. The ends lost 4 bases at V and 5 bases at J; junction bases unmatched: 2. This CDR3 region has 14 residues. The germline CDR1 and CDR2 sequences are DFQATT and SNEGSKA (reference sequence). The CDR3 protein is CSAKLAGGTGELFF. Here the CDR3 DNA reads TGCAGTGCTAAACTAGCGGGGGGAACCGGGGAGCTGTTTTTT.

The chain uses TRBV5-1 and TRBJ2-1, with D tentatively TRBD2 (5 bases). CDR1 and CDR2 (germline): SGHRS, YFSETQ. V was clipped by 5 bases and J by 3 bases, with 18 bases between them. The CDR3 covers 16 residues. The CDR3 DNA reads TGCGCCAGCAGTCCAGTCGACGGGAAGAACTACAATGAGCAGTTCTTC. It codes for CASSPVDGKNYNEQFF.